This T cell receptor (beta chain) derives from a study of cytomegalovirus exposure and HLA in healthy donors. Study overall: There were roughly 120 million unique TCR beta sequences, drawn from about 200 million T cells, in an earlier analysis. Study-level results: Sequencing depth roughly uniform across donors was assumed in presence/absence analyses. It emerged from a later analysis that several of the most significant clusters appeared to be linked to common viral pathogens. Earlier analysis yielded a pattern in which most TCR beta V segments were productive about 87% or about 30% of the time.

This CDR3 is built from 14 residues. V lost 0 bases to trimming and J lost 5 bases, with 10 bases between them. Per germline, CDR1 SGHTA and CDR2 FQGNSA. This clone has only one observation. The antigen is undetermined. Primers for the PCR totalled 60 Vbeta and 13 Jbeta. Sequenced by immunoSEQ multiplex PCR; TCRdb stores in-frame clones only, minus some. Altogether around 210,000 clones are present, over 75% being singletons, with the ten largest covering 2.9%. The clonotype comes from a woman under 40 in good health and CMV-seronegative. The sequenced material came from PBMCs. The rearrangement links TRBV7-2 to TRBJ2-5, with a possible D match to TRBD2 (5 bases). The CDR3 coding sequence is TGTGCCAGCAGCTTAGCGGGAGTAGCGGAGACCCAGTACTTC. Residues: CASSLAGVAETQYF.